This entry lists 18 T cell receptor beta chains sequenced from one sample in a study of CD8 T cells in Susac syndrome. RNA amounts of roughly 0.5 to 1 ug underwent reverse transcription with random hexamers. One entry per CDR3 protein results from TCRdb running MiXCR on the immunoSEQ multiplex PCR reads. Of fewer than 80,000 distinct CDR3 sequences listed, roughly 94% are singletons. Material for sequencing was CD8+ T cells from PBMCs. The receptors shown here come from a human donor in good health.

This clonotype was seen a single time. This chain connects TRBV20-1 to TRBJ1-1; tentative D call: TRBD1 (5 bases). CDR1 and CDR2 from the germline V gene are DFQATT and SNEGSKA (reference sequence). The V end lost 6 bases, the J end lost 7 bases, and 27 bases lay between the germline ends. The CDR3 is 16 amino acids. CDR3 residues: CSATNGVGLADFEAFF. Written as DNA, the CDR3 is TGCAGTGCCACGAATGGTGTGGGGCTGGCTGACTTTGAAGCTTTCTTT.

The chain has TRBV27 and TRBJ1-2; the match to TRBD1 covers 7 bases. There are 15 residues in the CDR3. In germline, CDR1 is MNHEY, CDR2 SMNVEV (reference sequence). J was trimmed by 6 bases and V by 6 bases; bases with no gene match: 13. CDR3 sequence reads: CASSPFAGGRDGYTF. The DNA for the CDR3 is TGTGCCAGCAGCCCCTTCGCAGGGGGGCGCGATGGCTACACCTTC.

The V and J genes are TRBV6-2 or TRBV6-3 and TRBJ1-1; no definite D call. Per the germline V gene, CDR1 is MNHEY and CDR2 is SVGEGT. V was trimmed by 5 bases and J by 4 bases, leaving 14 bases between them. The CDR3 length is 14 residues. CDR3 sequence: CASSRTDAGTEAFF. CDR3 nucleotide sequence: TGTGCCAGCAGTCGCACCGACGCGGGCACTGAAGCTTTCTTT.

This chain links TRBV6-5 with TRBJ1-2; 12 nucleotides line up with TRBD1. The V segment lost 4 bases and the J segment 3 bases; nucleotides outside the gene matches: 9. The CDR3 extends over 17 amino acids. From germline, CDR1 is MNHEY and CDR2 SVGAGI. CDR3 protein: CASSSGTGGAFYYGYTF. As DNA, the CDR3 is TGTGCCAGCAGTTCAGGGACAGGGGGCGCTTTTTACTATGGCTACACCTTC.

This clonotype occurred once. This chain joins TRBV9 and TRBJ1-2; TRBD1 matches 8 bases. This CDR3 has 16 amino acids. CDR1 and CDR2 (germline): SGDLS, YYNGEE. The V and J ends lost 0 bases and 3 bases, in that order; junction bases with no gene match: 7. The CDR3 spells CASSVAPQGDHYGYTF. The CDR3 DNA reads as TGTGCCAGCAGCGTAGCCCCACAGGGGGACCACTATGGCTACACCTTC.

J is TRBJ2-3 and V is TRBV28; D is uncertain. This CDR3 comprises 12 residues. V shed 3 bases and J shed 2 bases, with 3 bases lying between them. The germline gives CDR1 MDHEN, CDR2 SYDVKM. The CDR3 region is CASSFPTDTQYF. Here the CDR3 DNA reads TGTGCCAGCAGTTTCCCCACAGATACGCAGTATTTT.

This chain connects TRBV14 to TRBJ2-2; D is unresolved. This CDR3 contains 17 residues. The V gene's germline CDR1 is SGHDN and CDR2 FVKESK. Deletions cut 0 bases from V and 7 bases from J, with 18 bases between. This CDR3 is CASSQDWTTPYVGELFF. Written as DNA, the CDR3 is TGTGCCAGCAGCCAAGATTGGACGACTCCCTACGTCGGGGAGCTGTTTTTT.

The chain uses TRBV3-1 and TRBJ2-7; D is tentatively TRBD1 or TRBD2 (5 bases each). Germline V gives CDR1 LGHDT, CDR2 YNNKEL (reference sequence). The CDR3 contains 13 residues. Trimming removed 4 bases from V and 4 bases from J, with 11 bases in between. CDR3 region: CASSPTGPYEQYF. CDR3 sequence (DNA): TGTGCCAGCAGCCCTACGGGACCTTACGAGCAGTACTTC.

The rearrangement uses TRBV2 and TRBJ2-7; D perhaps matches TRBD2 (6 bases). The germline V and J ends were trimmed by 1 base and 0 bases, with 13 bases remaining between them. The CDR3 covers 16 residues. Germline V gene lookup returns CDR1 SNHLY and CDR2 FYNNEI. The CDR3: CASSEVLAGSSYEQYF. In nucleotides, the CDR3 is TGTGCCAGCAGTGAAGTACTCGCGGGGAGCTCCTACGAGCAGTACTTC.

The V and J genes are TRBV2 and TRBJ2-4; D gene ambiguous. V was cut by 8 bases and J by 0 bases, with 20 bases left in between. The CDR3 runs 17 residues. Germline V gives CDR1 SNHLY, CDR2 FYNNEI. CDR3 amino acids: CASEPPPRDLAKNIQYF. For the CDR3, the DNA is TGTGCCAGCGAACCCCCTCCTCGCGACCTAGCCAAAAACATTCAGTACTTC.

As DNA, the CDR3 is TGTGCCAGTAGTGTAGCGGGGGGGCTCTACAATGAGCAGTTCTTC. This sequence encodes CASSVAGGLYNEQFF. The chain carries TRBV19 and TRBJ2-1; 11 nucleotides align to TRBD2. Germline-derived CDR1 and CDR2 are LNHDA and SQIVND (reference sequence). This CDR3 is built from 15 residues. The ends lost 5 bases at V and 3 bases at J; junction bases unmatched: 3. The variable domain in full, completed from reference TRBV19 and TRBJ2-1, reads DGGITQSPKYLFRKEGQNVTLSCEQNLNHDAMYWYRQDPGQGLRLIYYSQIVNDFQKGDIAEGYSVSREKKESFPLTVTSAQKNPTAFYLCASSVAGGLYNEQFFGPGTRLTVL.

The gene calls are TRBV5-6 and TRBJ1-1; 9 nucleotides align to TRBD1. The V gene's germline CDR1 is SGHDT and CDR2 YYEEEE. With V trimmed by 6 bases and J by 3 bases, 21 bases remained unmatched. This CDR3 has 19 amino acids. Here the CDR3 reads CASKMLTFLDRGTDTEAFF. The DNA for the CDR3 is TGTGCCAGCAAAATGCTTACGTTTCTGGACAGGGGAACTGACACTGAAGCTTTCTTT.

The genes are TRBV30 and TRBJ1-5; D is unresolved. V lost 5 bases, J lost 6 bases, and 17 bases lay in between. This CDR3 has 14 residues. CDR1 and CDR2 (germline): GTSNPN, SVGIG (reference sequence). As DNA, the CDR3 is TGTGCCTGGGGCAGCGGAGGCTTGGTTCAGCCCCAGCATTTT. Its translation is CAWGSGGLVQPQHF.

The rearrangement joins TRBV29-1 to TRBJ1-2, with a weak D call TRBD1 (6 bases). Trimming took 6 bases from V and 8 from J, leaving 13 bases between them. The CDR3 covers 11 residues. Per the germline V gene, CDR1 is SQVTM and CDR2 is ANQGSEA. DNA of the CDR3: TGCAGCGTACTCACAGGGACCGGCTACACCTTC. It specifies CSVLTGTGYTF.

The chain recombines TRBV29-1 with TRBJ2-3; D gene uncertain. With 3 bases removed from V and 2 bases from J, the gap between germline ends came to 15 bases. Germline loops: CDR1 SQVTM, CDR2 ANQGSEA. CDR3 length: 15 residues. The CDR3 spells CSVDGSELLTDTQYF. In DNA, the CDR3 is TGCAGCGTTGACGGGTCCGAATTGCTCACAGATACGCAGTATTTT.

The V call is TRBV4-3, the J call TRBJ1-4; TRBD1 agrees at 8 bases. The CDR3 totals 14 residues. Germline values: CDR1 LGHNA, CDR2 YSLEER. V lost 7 bases and J lost 8; bases outside the gene matches: 9. The chain's CDR3 is CASTPDRGREKLFF. In DNA form, the CDR3 reads TGCGCCAGCACCCCTGACAGGGGTAGGGAAAAACTGTTTTTT.

J is TRBJ2-1 and V is TRBV5-1; tentatively, D is TRBD1 or TRBD2 (5 bases each). The length of the CDR3 is 14 residues. Trimming cost V 9 bases and J 3 bases, with 16 bases left between them. In germline, CDR1 is SGHRS, CDR2 YFSETQ. Here the CDR3 reads CATGASSLYNEQFF. The DNA of the CDR3 is TGCGCCACCGGGGCCAGCTCCCTCTACAATGAGCAGTTCTTC. Full variable domain (rest looked up from reference TRBV5-1 and TRBJ2-1): KAGVTQTPRYLIKTRGQQVTLSCSPISGHRSVSWYQQTPGQGLQFLFEYFSETQRNKGNFPGRFSGRQFSNSRSEMNVSTLELGDSALYLCATGASSLYNEQFFGPGTRLTVL.

The chain couples TRBV19 to TRBJ1-1; D remains ambiguous. The CDR3 length is 11 residues. V lost 9 bases, J lost 3 bases, and 8 bases lay in between. CDR1 and CDR2 from the germline V gene are LNHDA and SQIVND (reference sequence). CDR3 bases: TGTGCCAGCGGGGAGCACACTGAAGCTTTCTTT. Translation gives CASGEHTEAFF.